This T cell receptor beta chain derives from a study of HIV-infected patients and healthy controls. General observations from the study: Compared with healthy controls, HIV-infected patients showed less CDR3 sharing between individuals.

Around 500 ng RNA was reverse transcribed with alpha and beta constant-region primers. Alpha and beta chain libraries were made separately by chain-specific third strand synthesis with multiplexing indices. TCRdb re-called the 5' RACE reads through MiXCR, storing one row per CDR3 protein. Of approximately 7,600 distinct CDR3 sequences detected, approximately 11% appear once; the ten largest clones hold around 20%. The V gene's germline CDR1 is MDHEN and CDR2 SYDVKM. This CDR3 contains 15 residues. V dropped 5 bases and J dropped 3 bases, with 17 bases sitting between them. Whole blood was used without fractionation, so all unsorted peripheral T cells were included. An approximately 2.5 ml peripheral blood sample was taken for RNA. On this clonotype: What it binds is unknown.

This material consisted of blood, taken before antiretroviral therapy. The chain combines TRBV28 with TRBJ2-7, with D uncertain. The sequence was obtained from an adult with HIV infection. The DNA of the CDR3 is TGTGCCAGCAGTCCACCCCCTGGTGGGGACTACGAGCAGTACTTC. Protein: CASSPPPGGDYEQYF.